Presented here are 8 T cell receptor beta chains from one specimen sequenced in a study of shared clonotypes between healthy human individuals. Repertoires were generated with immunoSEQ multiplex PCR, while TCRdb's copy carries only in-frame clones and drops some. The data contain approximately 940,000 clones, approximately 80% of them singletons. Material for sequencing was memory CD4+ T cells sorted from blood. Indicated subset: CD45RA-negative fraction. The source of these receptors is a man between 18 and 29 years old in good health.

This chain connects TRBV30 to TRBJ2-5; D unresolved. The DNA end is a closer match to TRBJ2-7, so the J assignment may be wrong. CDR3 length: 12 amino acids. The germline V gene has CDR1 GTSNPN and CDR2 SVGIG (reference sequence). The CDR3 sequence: CAWGPFSYEQYF. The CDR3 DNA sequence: TGTGCCTGGGGGCCTTTCTCCTACGAGCAGTACTTC.

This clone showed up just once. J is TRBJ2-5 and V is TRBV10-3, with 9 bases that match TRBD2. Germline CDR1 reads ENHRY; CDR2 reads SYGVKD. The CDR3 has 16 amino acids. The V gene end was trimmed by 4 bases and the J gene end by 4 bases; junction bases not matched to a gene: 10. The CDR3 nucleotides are TGTGCCATCAGTGCGGGACTAGCTGGATCGGGAGAGACCCAGTACTTC. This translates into CAISAGLAGSGETQYF.

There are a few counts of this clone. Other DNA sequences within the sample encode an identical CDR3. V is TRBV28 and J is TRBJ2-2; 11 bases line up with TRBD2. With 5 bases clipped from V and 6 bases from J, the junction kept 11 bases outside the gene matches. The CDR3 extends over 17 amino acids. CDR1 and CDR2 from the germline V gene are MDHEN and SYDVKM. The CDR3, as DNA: TGTGCCAGCAGTCTCCTCGGCCTAGCGGGGGGTCCCGGGGAGCTGTTTTTT. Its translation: CASSLLGLAGGPGELFF.

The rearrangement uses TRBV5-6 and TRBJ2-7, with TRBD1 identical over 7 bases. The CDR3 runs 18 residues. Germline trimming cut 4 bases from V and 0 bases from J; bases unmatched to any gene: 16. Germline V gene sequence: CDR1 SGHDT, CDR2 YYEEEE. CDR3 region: CASSPRGGAYVYSYEQYF. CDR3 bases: TGTGCCAGCAGCCCTCGAGGGGGCGCATATGTATACTCCTACGAGCAGTACTTC.

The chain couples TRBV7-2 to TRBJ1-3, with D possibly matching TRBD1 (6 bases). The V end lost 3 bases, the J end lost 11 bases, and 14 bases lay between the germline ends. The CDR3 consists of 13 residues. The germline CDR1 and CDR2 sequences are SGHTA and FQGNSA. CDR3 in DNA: TGTGCCAGCAGCTTCGGGGGGCGCGACCCCATATATTTT. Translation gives CASSFGGRDPIYF. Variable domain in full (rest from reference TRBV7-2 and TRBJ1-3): GAGVSQSPSNKVTEKGKDVELRCDPISGHTALYWYRQSLGQGLEFLIYFQGNSAPDKSGLPSDRFSAERTGGSVSTLTIQRTQQEDSAVYLCASSFGGRDPIYFGEGSWLTVV.

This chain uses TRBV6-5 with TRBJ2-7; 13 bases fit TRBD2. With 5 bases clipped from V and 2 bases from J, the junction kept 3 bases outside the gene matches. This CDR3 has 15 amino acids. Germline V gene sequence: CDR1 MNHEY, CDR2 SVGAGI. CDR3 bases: TGTGCCAGCAGTACGGGGACTAGCGGGGCCTACGAGCAGTACTTC. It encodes CASSTGTSGAYEQYF.

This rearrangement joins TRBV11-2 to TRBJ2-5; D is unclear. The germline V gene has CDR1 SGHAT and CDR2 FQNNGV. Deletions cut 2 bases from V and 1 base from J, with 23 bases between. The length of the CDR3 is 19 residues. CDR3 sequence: CASSLSSPSSSRTQETQYF. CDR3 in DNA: TGTGCCAGCAGCTTATCATCGCCCTCGAGTAGTAGGACCCAAGAGACCCAGTACTTC.

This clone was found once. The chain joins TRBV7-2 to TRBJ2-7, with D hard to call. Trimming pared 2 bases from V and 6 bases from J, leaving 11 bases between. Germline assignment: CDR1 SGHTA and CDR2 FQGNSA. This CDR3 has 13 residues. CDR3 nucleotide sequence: TGTGCCAGCAGCTTACCAGGACCAGGCGAGCAGTACTTC. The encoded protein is CASSLPGPGEQYF.